The rows below give T cell receptor beta chains drawn from one sample of a study of response to subunit inactivated influenza vaccine. MiXCR was run by TCRdb on the RT-PCR reads, yielding one entry per CDR3 protein. Here the sample spans around 300,000 distinct CDR3 sequences, roughly 22% being singletons. Here the sequenced sample was PBMCs from blood, taken about 20 months after vaccination. These receptors were obtained from a man aged 50 to 69 who received an inactivated influenza vaccine. The conserved cysteine and the conserved F or W are not part of the CDR3 here.

TRBV4-2	TRBJ1-2	ASSHPDRNYGYT
TRBV20-1	TRBJ1-5	SAPEEGSYQPQH
TRBV20-1	TRBJ2-4	SARGGTGDPNIQY
TRBV12-3/TRBV12-4	TRBJ2-3	ASSSAGPGTDTQY
TRBV25-1	TRBJ2-7	ASSTSVEQY
TRBV7-8	TRBJ1-4	ASSQRPREWGLGEKLF
TRBV19	TRBJ1-5	ASSMVQATLSNQPQH
TRBV28	TRBJ2-1	ASSFRPLEQF
TRBV12-3/TRBV12-4	TRBJ1-5	ASSFSPDRQH
TRBV6-5	TRBJ1-1	ASSSQGNTEAF
TRBV5-4	TRBJ1-2	ASSPGRSIQGSYGYT
TRBV30	TRBJ2-1	AWSGTSGRAAYNEQF
TRBV30	TRBJ2-3	AFKDSRQDTQY
TRBV20-1	TRBJ2-1	SASLKAVALNNEQF
TRBV7-9	TRBJ1-1	ASSLGDWGTEAF
TRBV6-5	TRBJ2-7	ASSYSGRGDEQY
TRBV30	TRBJ1-1	AWSVNPEAF
TRBV7-2	TRBJ2-5	ASSLILGPQY
TRBV4-1	TRBJ1-5	ASSRQDSNQPQH
TRBV7-8	TRBJ2-5	ASSLATSGQETQY
TRBV6-5	TRBJ1-3	ASSFSPSGVRSGNTIY
TRBV5-1	TRBJ2-1	ASSSGQGNEQF
TRBV20-1	TRBJ1-1	SATGLKTEAF
TRBV28	TRBJ2-7	ASSLGRLAY
TRBV25-1	TRBJ1-6	ATRDRGNSPLH
TRBV6-2/TRBV6-3	TRBJ2-1	ASSKYRGIYNEQF
TRBV28	TRBJ2-3	ASSSPMSGGRADTQY
TRBV3-1	TRBJ1-4	ASSLPDLEGPGKLF
TRBV18	TRBJ2-4	ASSTAAKNIQY
TRBV6-4	TRBJ1-5	ASSDQAPQH
TRBV13	TRBJ1-6	ASSANRGVNSPLH
TRBV3-1	TRBJ1-5	ASSQARDQPQH
TRBV10-1	TRBJ2-7	ASSDGETYEQY
TRBV12-3/TRBV12-4	TRBJ2-1	ASRGLTDVDEQF
TRBV20-1	TRBJ1-3	SADTGQGVNTIY
TRBV6-1	TRBJ2-1	ASSVSGLAGGNEQF
TRBV5-1	TRBJ1-6	ASSAGQGFSPLH
TRBV20-1	TRBJ2-1	SADSGREYNEQF
TRBV6-2/TRBV6-3	TRBJ1-2	ASSYQGASYGYT
TRBV16	TRBJ1-5	ASSPMTGAVSNQPQH
TRBV5-5	TRBJ2-5	ASSLASLAGGFQETQY
TRBV29-1	TRBJ2-1	SVSRDSSYNEQF
TRBV12-3/TRBV12-4	TRBJ2-1	ASSFFGPGSYNEQF
TRBV7-2	TRBJ1-1	ASSPGQGKAF
TRBV12-3/TRBV12-4	TRBJ2-1	ASSLGSGAVGNEQF
TRBV4-3	TRBJ2-1	ASSPRTSGGGTYNEQF
TRBV6-2/TRBV6-3	TRBJ2-7	ASSYSGRPGEQY
TRBV12-3/TRBV12-4	TRBJ1-2	ASSLGHLYGYT
TRBV28	TRBJ2-3	ASSSSQGVHDTQY
TRBV20-1	TRBJ1-5	SARLSNQPQH
TRBV20-1	TRBJ2-7	SARDAGGRYEQY
TRBV6-6	TRBJ1-2	ASSFFIEAGYT
TRBV20-1	TRBJ1-2	SAQVSPGYT
TRBV3-1	TRBJ1-5	ASSQALGRNQPQH
TRBV7-8	TRBJ1-5	ASSLTAFTVGNQPQH
TRBV11-1	TRBJ2-7	ASSLADLAGGPSSYEQY
TRBV20-1	TRBJ1-6	SARSGGVYNSPLH
TRBV20-1	TRBJ2-1	SARTSAAEQF